The 31 T cell receptor beta chains listed next were all sequenced from one sample in a study of T cells after yellow fever vaccination. TCRdb itself ran the 5' RACE reads through MiXCR, one entry per CDR3 protein. This table holds about 85,000 distinct CDR3 sequences, roughly 15% found once. Material: CD8+ T cells not binding an NS4B(214-222) dextramer, sorted from PBMCs, obtained approximately 20 days after the first yellow fever vaccination. Every receptor here comes from a man younger than 35 who received the YFV17D yellow fever vaccine.

This clonotype was detected only a few times. The CDR3 coding sequence is TGTGCCAGCAGCTTAACTGAACGGCATGAAAAACTGTTTTTT. Its protein is CASSLTERHEKLFF. The chain uses TRBV7-9 and TRBJ1-4; D is unclear. The CDR3 totals 14 residues. V lost 2 bases to trimming and J lost 6 bases, with 10 bases between them. Germline lookup yields CDR1 SEHNR and CDR2 FQNEAQ (reference sequence).

The chain uses TRBV10-3 and TRBJ2-3; D remains ambiguous. This CDR3 has 14 amino acids. The germline V gene encodes CDR1 ENHRY and CDR2 SYGVKD. Trimming stripped 0 bases from V and 6 bases from J, with 10 bases between. The CDR3 region is CAISESAGPDTQYF. CDR3 DNA sequence: TGTGCCATCAGTGAGTCGGCAGGCCCCGATACGCAGTATTTT.

The chain carries TRBV27 and TRBJ2-3; D is unresolved. The CDR3 is 13 residues long. V lost 6 bases, J lost 6 bases, and 13 bases lay in between. Germline lookup yields CDR1 MNHEY and CDR2 SMNVEV (reference sequence). The CDR3 coding sequence is TGTGCCAGCAGCCCCTTAATCCTTGATACGCAGTATTTT. It is translated as CASSPLILDTQYF.

This clonotype was picked up many times. J is TRBJ2-3 and V is TRBV12-3 or TRBV12-4; D is unclear. The CDR3 sequence is 11 residues long. Between the trimmed V and J ends, which lost 6 bases and 2 bases, there was a span of 3 bases. CDR3 region: CASRHTDTQYF. The CDR3 bases are TGTGCCAGCAGACACACAGATACGCAGTATTTT.

The J gene is TRBJ2-5, the V gene TRBV7-9; D uncertain. Trimming removed 6 bases from V and 5 bases from J, with 16 bases in between. Germline V lookup: CDR1 SEHNR, CDR2 FQNEAQ (reference sequence). The CDR3 consists of 14 residues. CDR3 coding DNA: TGTGCCAGCAGTTCCGGTGGGGTTCGGGAGACCCAGTACTTC. The encoded protein is CASSSGGVRETQYF. Using reference TRBV7-9 and TRBJ2-5 for the parts outside the CDR3, the full variable domain is DTGVSQNPRHKITKRGQNVTFRCDPISEHNRLYWYRQTLGQGPEFLTYFQNEAQLEKSRLLSDRFSAERPKGSFSTLEIQRTEQGDSAMYLCASSSGGVRETQYFGPGTRLLVL.

The sample holds many counts of this clonotype. V and J are TRBV4-3 and TRBJ2-3; 10 nucleotides line up with TRBD2. The germline V gene encodes CDR1 LGHNA and CDR2 YSLEER. With 2 bases clipped from V and 2 bases from J, the junction kept 4 bases outside the gene matches. This CDR3 contains 16 residues. In DNA form, the CDR3 reads TGCGCCAGCAGCCAAATCCTAGCGGGGGTCACAGATACGCAGTATTTT. This codes for CASSQILAGVTDTQYF.

V is TRBV28 and J is TRBJ1-5, with D perhaps matching TRBD1 (5 bases). Germline V gene sequence: CDR1 MDHEN, CDR2 SYDVKM. V gave up 3 bases and J gave up 2 bases, with 11 bases separating them. This CDR3 is built from 15 residues. This CDR3 is CASSFDSSGNQPQHF. The CDR3 DNA follows: TGTGCCAGCAGTTTCGACAGTTCGGGCAATCAGCCCCAGCATTTT.

The V gene is TRBV7-6, the J gene TRBJ2-1, with D unclear. CDR1 and CDR2 from the germline V gene are SGHVS and FNYEAQ. Between the trimmed V and J ends, which lost 1 base and 10 bases, there was a span of 11 bases. The CDR3 extends over 13 amino acids. In DNA, the CDR3 is TGTGCCAGCAGCTTAGATTCTGCTCGGGAGCAGTTCTTC. Translating it yields CASSLDSAREQFF.

This clonotype ranks as medium-sized. This chain connects TRBV7-3 to TRBJ2-1, with 11 bases that match TRBD1. Germline lookup yields CDR1 SGHTA and CDR2 FQGTGA. Losses at the gene ends were 5 bases for V and 3 bases for J; bases not matched to a gene: 3. There are 15 residues in the CDR3. CDR3: CASSPGTGGYNEQFF. CDR3 sequence (DNA): TGTGCCAGCAGCCCCGGGACAGGGGGCTACAATGAGCAGTTCTTC. The complete variable domain, with remaining parts taken from reference TRBV7-3 and TRBJ2-1, reads GAGVSQTPSNKVTEKGKYVELRCDPISGHTALYWYRQSLGQGPEFLIYFQGTGAADDSGLPNDRFFAVRPEGSVSTLKIQRTERGDSAVYLCASSPGTGGYNEQFFGPGTRLTVL.

The chain couples TRBV3-1 to TRBJ2-6; D might be TRBD1 (7 bases). V was cut by 2 bases and J by 2 bases, with 10 bases left in between. The CDR3 contains 16 residues. Per the germline V gene, CDR1 is LGHDT and CDR2 is YNNKEL (reference sequence). The CDR3 sequence: CASSQSRGAGANVLTF. The CDR3 bases are TGTGCCAGCAGCCAATCCAGGGGGGCTGGGGCCAACGTCCTGACTTTC. Filled out from reference TRBV3-1 and TRBJ2-6, the complete variable domain reads DTAVSQTPKYLVTQMGNDKSIKCEQNLGHDTMYWYKQDSKKFLKIMFSYNNKELIINETVPNRFSPKSPDKAHLNLHINSLELGDSAVYFCASSQSRGAGANVLTFGAGSRLTVL.

This clonotype was counted only a few times. J is TRBJ1-1 and V is TRBV7-2; D perhaps matches TRBD1 (6 bases). The ends were cut back, 3 bases at V and 1 base at J, with 12 bases in the middle. The length of the CDR3 is 15 residues. CDR1 and CDR2 (germline): SGHTA, FQGNSA. CDR3 residues: CASSLGDRRNTEAFF. CDR3 coding DNA: TGTGCCAGCAGCTTGGGAGACAGGAGGAACACTGAAGCTTTCTTT.

The chain recombines TRBV5-5 with TRBJ2-1; no firm D call. Trimming removed 4 bases at V and 3 bases at J, with 17 bases between. CDR3 length: 16 residues. Germline CDR1 SGHKS, CDR2 YYEKEE (reference sequence). CDR3 in amino acids: CASSLRSVRGYNEQFF. Written as DNA, the CDR3 is TGTGCCAGCAGCCTGCGGTCCGTGCGTGGCTACAATGAGCAGTTCTTC.

This clonotype was counted between two and nine times. The V call is TRBV9, the J call TRBJ1-1, with a possible D match to TRBD1 (5 bases). V lost 0 bases to trimming and J lost 4 bases, with 10 bases between them. Germline V gene sequence: CDR1 SGDLS, CDR2 YYNGEE. This CDR3 is built from 14 residues. The CDR3 nucleotides are TGTGCCAGCAGCGTAGTCGGGGGAGGCACTGAAGCTTTCTTT. This encodes CASSVVGGGTEAFF.

This clonotype appeared a few times. The chain is built from TRBV27 and TRBJ1-6; D is unclear. The length of the CDR3 is 15 residues. V lost 3 bases, J lost 0 bases, and 6 bases lay in between. CDR1 and CDR2 from the germline V gene are MNHEY and SMNVEV (reference sequence). The CDR3 nucleotides read TGTGCCAGCAGTTTCACCAGCTCCTATAATTCACCCCTCCACTTT. It yields the protein CASSFTSSYNSPLHF.

A few counts support this clonotype. The chain carries TRBV19 and TRBJ1-5, with TRBD1 matching over 8 bases. There are 14 residues in the CDR3. Germline V gene sequence: CDR1 LNHDA, CDR2 SQIVND (reference sequence). V trimming: 5 bases; J trimming: 6 bases; junction bases outside the gene matches: 6. This CDR3 reads CASSWTGRGQPQHF. The CDR3, as DNA: TGTGCCAGTAGTTGGACAGGGAGAGGTCAGCCCCAGCATTTT.

This chain joins TRBV6-1 and TRBJ2-1, with 12 bases that match TRBD2. This CDR3 is built from 15 residues. Germline trimming cut 6 bases from V and 4 bases from J; bases unmatched to any gene: 4. The germline CDR1 and CDR2 sequences are MNHNS and SASEGT. DNA for the CDR3: TGTGCCAGCAGGGACGGGACTAGCGGGTACAATGAGCAGTTCTTC. Its translation: CASRDGTSGYNEQFF.

This clonotype was recorded at least ten times. This sequence joins TRBV27 and TRBJ2-1, with 12 bases aligning to TRBD2. There are 15 residues in the CDR3. CDR1 is MNHEY, CDR2 SMNVEV, per germline (reference sequence). The V and J ends lost 8 bases and 7 bases, in that order; junction bases with no gene match: 9. The DNA for the CDR3 is TGTGCCAGCGGACTAGCGGGGACACCCAGGAATGAGCAGTTCTTC. This encodes CASGLAGTPRNEQFF.

This clonotype has more than one count but fewer than ten. The gene calls are TRBV7-6 and TRBJ2-1; 9 nucleotides agree with TRBD1. The junction had 5 bases not matched to a gene; V was cut back by 6 bases and J by 2 bases. Germline V gene sequence: CDR1 SGHVS, CDR2 FNYEAQ. This CDR3 spans 15 amino acids. In DNA, the CDR3 is TGTGCCAGCAGACTCGGGACAGGGCCCTACAATGAGCAGTTCTTC. Its protein is CASRLGTGPYNEQFF. The full variable domain, with the rest looked up from reference TRBV7-6 and TRBJ2-1, is GAGVSQSPRYKVTKRGQDVALRCDPISGHVSLYWYRQALGQGPEFLTYFNYEAQQDKSGLPNDRFSAERPEGSISTLTIQRTEQRDSAMYRCASRLGTGPYNEQFFGPGTRLTVL.

The V gene is TRBV7-3, the J gene TRBJ1-1, with no clear D. This CDR3 contains 14 residues. Trimming removed 1 base at V and 1 base at J, with 7 bases between. Looked up from germline, CDR1 is SGHTA and CDR2 is FQGTGA. The CDR3 region has the DNA TGTGCCAGCAGCTTAAACGGTGGGAACACTGAAGCTTTCTTT. This encodes CASSLNGGNTEAFF.

The chain couples TRBV7-3 to TRBJ2-1, with D tentatively TRBD2 (7 bases). Trimming shortened V by 7 bases and J by 5 bases, and 15 bases separated the two germline ends. The V gene's germline CDR1 is SGHTA and CDR2 FQGTGA. The CDR3 is 14 residues long. The CDR3 coding sequence is TGTGCCAGCAACGTGGGGGGGCCCCACAATGAGCAGTTCTTC. Protein sequence: CASNVGGPHNEQFF.

This clonotype turned up a few times. The chain recombines TRBV7-9 with TRBJ2-2; 10 bases agree with TRBD2. The germline V gene encodes CDR1 SEHNR and CDR2 FQNEAQ (reference sequence). This CDR3 has 17 amino acids. V lost 4 bases, J lost 1 base, and 6 bases stayed unmatched. The CDR3 sequence is CASSSGLAVGNTGELFF. The CDR3 DNA sequence: TGTGCCAGCAGCTCAGGACTAGCGGTGGGGAACACCGGGGAGCTGTTTTTT. Variable domain in full (rest from reference TRBV7-9 and TRBJ2-2): DTGVSQNPRHKITKRGQNVTFRCDPISEHNRLYWYRQTLGQGPEFLTYFQNEAQLEKSRLLSDRFSAERPKGSFSTLEIQRTEQGDSAMYLCASSSGLAVGNTGELFFGEGSRLTVL.

The CDR3 DNA sequence: TGCGCCAGCAGCTTGGGGCCTACGGACAGGGAGGGATATCGGTTTTTT. Translated: CASSLGPTDREGYRFF. The chain couples TRBV5-1 to TRBJ1-4; 8 nucleotides match TRBD1. The CDR3 has 16 amino acids. Germline V gene lookup returns CDR1 SGHRS and CDR2 YFSETQ. Trimming cost V 0 bases and J 16 bases; bases outside gene matches: 17.

This clonotype appeared once. CDR3 sequence: CASSLVGGHGETQYF. The CDR3 DNA reads as TGTGCCAGCAGCTTAGTGGGGGGACATGGGGAGACCCAGTACTTC. The chain joins TRBV13 to TRBJ2-5; D may correspond to TRBD1 or TRBD2 (6 bases each). The CDR3 sequence is 15 residues long. Trimming removed 1 base from V and 5 bases from J, with 14 bases in between. Germline assignment: CDR1 PRHDT and CDR2 FYEKMQ (reference sequence).

This clonotype has only a few counts. The chain links TRBV4-1 to TRBJ2-1; tentative D call: TRBD1 (6 bases). The germline V gene encodes CDR1 MGHRA and CDR2 YSYEKL. V lost 0 bases and J 8 bases, leaving 11 bases between the germline ends. The CDR3 contains 14 residues. CDR3 loop: CASSQEPQGYEQFF. The CDR3 DNA sequence: TGCGCCAGCAGCCAAGAACCCCAGGGGTATGAGCAGTTCTTC.

The sample holds many counts of this clonotype. The chain joins TRBV12-3 or TRBV12-4 to TRBJ2-7; no firm D call. There are 13 residues in the CDR3. V was pared by 5 bases and J by 2 bases, with 10 bases between. CDR3 loop: CASSPSGAYEQYF. The CDR3 DNA follows: TGTGCCAGCAGTCCCTCGGGCGCCTACGAGCAGTACTTC.

The chain combines TRBV5-5 with TRBJ2-3, with D possibly being TRBD1 (6 bases). V was clipped by 4 bases and J by 6 bases, with 24 bases between them. Looked up from germline, CDR1 is SGHKS and CDR2 is YYEKEE (reference sequence). The CDR3 has 17 residues. CDR3 in DNA: TGTGCCAGCAGCCCCGCCCCCCTTCAGACTCAGGGGGATACGCAGTATTTT. Its protein is CASSPAPLQTQGDTQYF.

The V call is TRBV9, the J call TRBJ2-1, with 7 bases that match TRBD1. The germline CDR1 and CDR2 sequences are SGDLS and YYNGEE. This CDR3 comprises 15 residues. Germline trimming cut 3 bases from V and 7 bases from J; bases unmatched to any gene: 10. CDR3 coding DNA: TGTGCCAGCAGCGCCACCCCAGGGGGTATGAATGAGCAGTTCTTC. It yields the protein CASSATPGGMNEQFF.

The chain employs TRBV11-2 and TRBJ1-4; 9 bases align to TRBD1. CDR1 and CDR2 from the germline V gene are SGHAT and FQNNGV. This CDR3 contains 15 residues. V shed 5 bases, J shed 8 bases, and the junction held 9 bases outside the gene matches. CDR3 region: CASSGTGQGEEKLFF. CDR3 nucleotides: TGTGCCAGCAGCGGAACGGGACAGGGAGAGGAAAAACTGTTTTTT.

This clonotype occurred a few times. V is TRBV6-5 and J is TRBJ1-3; no clear D gene. The ends were cut back, 0 bases at V and 9 bases at J, with 12 bases in the middle. CDR3 length: 14 residues. The germline CDR1 and CDR2 sequences are MNHEY and SVGAGI. CDR3 loop: CASSYSSREGTIYF. For the CDR3, the DNA is TGTGCCAGCAGTTACTCGAGCAGAGAGGGCACCATATATTTT.

The gene calls are TRBV7-6 and TRBJ1-2; 11 nucleotides agree with TRBD1. The CDR3 totals 14 residues. Germline V lookup: CDR1 SGHVS, CDR2 FNYEAQ. Trimming removed 5 bases from V and 4 bases from J; junction bases left unmatched: 3. CDR3 DNA sequence: TGTGCCAGCAGCCGAGGACAGGGGGCCTATGGCTACACCTTC. It encodes CASSRGQGAYGYTF.

This clonotype occurred a few times. V and J are TRBV7-9 and TRBJ1-2, with TRBD1 matching over 9 bases. This CDR3 contains 14 residues. With 4 bases clipped from V and 6 bases from J, the junction kept 6 bases outside the gene matches. In germline, CDR1 is SEHNR, CDR2 FQNEAQ (reference sequence). The CDR3 DNA follows: TGTGCCAGCAGCTCGACAGGGGGAGAAAATGGCTACACCTTC. It codes for CASSSTGGENGYTF.